These 15 T cell receptor beta chains were sequenced from one sample in a study of T cell responses to AZD1222 COVID-19 vaccine. The data were produced by immunoSEQ multiplex PCR, yet TCRdb's version contains in-frame clones alone and is incomplete. The sample lists 150,000 to 200,000 clones, 92% occurring once. The sequencing here drew on peripheral blood, taken 28 days after the second AZD1222 dose. All receptors derive from an adult who received the AZD1222 COVID-19 vaccine.

Remarks on this clone: The sample holds other DNA sequences that translate to the same CDR3. The V and J genes are TRBV5-1 and TRBJ1-1, with TRBD1 identical over 8 bases. This CDR3 comprises 13 residues. Germline CDR1 is SGHRS and CDR2 is YFSETQ. The ends lost 1 base at V and 5 bases at J; junction bases unmatched: 1. The CDR3 sequence is CASSLRQGTEAFF. In DNA form, the CDR3 reads TGCGCCAGCAGCTTGAGACAGGGGACTGAAGCTTTCTTT.

This clone occurred a few times. V usage is TRBV2 and J usage is TRBJ1-1; D possibly corresponds to TRBD1 (6 bases). Between the trimmed V and J ends, which lost 8 bases and 1 base, there was a span of 11 bases. This CDR3 comprises 13 residues. The germline V gene encodes CDR1 SNHLY and CDR2 FYNNEI. As DNA, the CDR3 is TGTGCCAGCCTGACAGGAACGAACACTGAAGCTTTCTTT. It yields the protein CASLTGTNTEAFF.

This chain joins TRBV4-1 and TRBJ1-1, with 9 bases lining up with TRBD1. CDR3 length: 15 amino acids. J lost 4 bases, V lost 0 bases, and 3 bases had no gene match. From germline, CDR1 is MGHRA and CDR2 YSYEKL. The CDR3: CASSQEGTGTTEAFF. CDR3 sequence (DNA): TGCGCCAGCAGCCAAGAAGGGACAGGGACCACTGAAGCTTTCTTT.

The chain links TRBV4-3 to TRBJ2-3; D call uncertain. This CDR3 contains 14 residues. The V gene's germline CDR1 is LGHNA and CDR2 YSLEER. V gave up 0 bases and J gave up 10 bases, with 14 bases separating them. CDR3 nucleotide sequence: TGCGCCAGCAGCCAAGACCGGACGTATAGTGCGCAGTATTTT. Its translation is CASSQDRTYSAQYF.

V gene TRBV5-1 combines with J gene TRBJ1-4; D is possibly TRBD1 (5 bases). Germline CDR1 reads SGHRS; CDR2 reads YFSETQ. CDR3 length equals 15 residues. V shed 3 bases and J shed 0 bases, with 9 bases lying between them. The CDR3 DNA is TGCGCCAGCAGCTCAGGACAAGCAACTAATGAAAAACTGTTTTTT. Protein: CASSSGQATNEKLFF.

V is TRBV4-2 and J is TRBJ1-2; a possible D gene is TRBD1 (5 bases). The CDR3 totals 15 residues. Germline values: CDR1 LGHNA, CDR2 YNFKEQ. The germline V and J ends were trimmed by 0 bases and 4 bases, with 12 bases remaining between them. This CDR3 reads CASSQELKGIYGYTF. For the CDR3, the DNA is TGTGCCAGCAGCCAAGAGCTTAAGGGGATCTATGGCTACACCTTC.

The rearrangement uses TRBV7-9 and TRBJ2-5, with 9 bases matching TRBD2. V was clipped by 5 bases and J by 4 bases; unmatched bases: 5. Per the germline V gene, CDR1 is SEHNR and CDR2 is FQNEAQ (reference sequence). The CDR3 sequence is 14 residues long. CDR3 sequence (DNA): TGTGCCAGCAGCCCGGGACTAGCCCTAGAGACCCAGTACTTC. It codes for CASSPGLALETQYF.

The chain employs TRBV24-1 and TRBJ2-7; D unclear. This CDR3 comprises 16 residues. Germline values: CDR1 KGHDR, CDR2 SFDVKD. V lost 2 bases to trimming and J lost 2 bases, with 15 bases between them. CDR3 sequence (DNA): TGTGCCACCAGTGATTCCTCCACAAAAGGGACCTACGAGCAGTACTTC. This encodes CATSDSSTKGTYEQYF.

DNA of the CDR3: TGCGCCAGCAGGGCCCCCCGGATATCGGATGGCTACACCTTC. This gives the protein CASRAPRISDGYTF. The rearrangement links TRBV10-2 to TRBJ1-2; D gene unclear. The CDR3 spans 14 residues. Between the trimmed V and J ends, which lost 6 bases and 6 bases, there was a span of 17 bases. Germline V lookup: CDR1 WSHSY, CDR2 SAAADI.

The chain combines TRBV19 with TRBJ1-4; maybe TRBD1 (5 bases). Trimming took off 6 bases at V and 7 bases at J, with 6 bases between the two ends. CDR1 and CDR2 (germline): LNHDA, SQIVND (reference sequence). The CDR3 sequence is 11 residues long. CDR3 protein: CASRGLEKLFF. The DNA of the CDR3 is TGTGCCAGTAGGGGGCTTGAAAAACTGTTTTTT.

This rearrangement joins TRBV13 to TRBJ2-2; TRBD1 aligns across 7 bases. The CDR3 contains 15 residues. V was clipped by 3 bases and J by 1 base; unmatched bases: 2. Germline CDR1 PRHDT, CDR2 FYEKMQ (reference sequence). The CDR3 spells CASSFRQGNTGELFF. In nucleotides, the CDR3 is TGTGCCAGCAGCTTCCGACAGGGGAACACCGGGGAGCTGTTTTTT.

V is TRBV3-1 (or the pseudogene TRBV3-2) and J is TRBJ1-4; D possibly corresponds to TRBD1 (5 bases). With 7 bases removed from V and 12 bases from J, the gap between germline ends came to 15 bases. This CDR3 has 12 residues. Germline-derived CDR1 and CDR2 are LGHDT and YNNKEL (reference sequence). The chain's CDR3 is CASTGRGSELFF. In DNA form, the CDR3 reads TGTGCCAGCACCGGACGGGGGTCAGAACTGTTTTTT.

In the case of this clone: The sample carries other DNA sequences with the same CDR3. The gene calls are TRBV18 and TRBJ1-1, with D hard to call. Trimming removed 3 bases from V and 1 base from J, with 3 bases in between. Germline loops: CDR1 KGHSH, CDR2 LQKENI. This CDR3 is 12 amino acids long. This CDR3 is CASSPANTEAFF. CDR3 DNA: TGTGCCAGCTCACCGGCGAACACTGAAGCTTTCTTT.

The chain couples TRBV14 to TRBJ1-1; unclear D gene. V lost 4 bases, J lost 2 bases, and 14 bases lay in between. Germline assignment: CDR1 SGHDN and CDR2 FVKESK. The CDR3 is 15 amino acids. The CDR3 sequence is CASSPSYRGNTEAFF. CDR3 nucleotide sequence: TGTGCCAGCAGCCCCTCGTACAGAGGAAACACTGAAGCTTTCTTT.

The chain is built from TRBV28 and TRBJ2-1; 14 bases are shared with TRBD2. There are 16 residues in the CDR3. Germline CDR1 is MDHEN and CDR2 is SYDVKM. Trimming cost V 5 bases and J 9 bases; bases outside gene matches: 9. The CDR3 here is CASSPGLAGGATEQFF. The DNA of the CDR3 is TGTGCCAGCAGTCCCGGACTAGCGGGAGGAGCTACTGAGCAGTTCTTC.